This is a list of T cell receptor beta chains from one sample in a study of glioma-infiltrating T cells. TCRdb re-derived calls from the multiplex PCR reads in MiXCR, one entry per CDR3 protein. The sample holds around 150,000 distinct CDR3 sequences, approximately 39% seen once. Sequences were obtained from glioma tissue, nonneoplastic brain tissue, or PBMCs (not recorded which). All receptors come from a human donor with low-grade glioma or glioblastoma, undergoing nonglioma brain surgery, or in good health (not recorded which). CDR3s include the opening cysteine and the closing phenylalanine or tryptophan. A D gene is named only where the DNA matches it firmly. Clone size is shown for a subset of rows, as once, few, many or a class of expanded clone.

CDR3 protein: CASTDISGGRNEQFF
CDR3 DNA: TGTGCCAGCACTGACATATCGGGAGGGCGGAATGAGCAGTTCTTC
clone size: NA
D gene: TRBD2
J gene: TRBJ2-1
V gene: TRBV6-1

CDR3 protein: CASSIEGSYNEQFF
CDR3 DNA: TGTGCCAGTAGTATAGAAGGCTCCTACAATGAGCAGTTCTTC
clone size: NA
D gene: NA
J gene: TRBJ2-1
V gene: TRBV19

CDR3 protein: CASSPPVGRGNTEAFF
CDR3 DNA: TGTGCCAGCTCACCACCGGTCGGAAGAGGGAACACTGAAGCTTTCTTT
clone size: NA
D gene: NA
J gene: TRBJ1-1
V gene: TRBV18

CDR3 protein: CASSLWGYGYTF
CDR3 DNA: TGTGCCAGCAGTTTATGGGGGTATGGCTACACCTTC
clone size: NA
D gene: NA
J gene: TRBJ1-2
V gene: TRBV28

CDR3 protein: CASSARTGWTGELFF
CDR3 DNA: TGTGCCAGCAGTGCCCGGACAGGGTGGACCGGGGAGCTGTTTTTT
clone size: NA
D gene: TRBD1
J gene: TRBJ2-2
V gene: TRBV6-2/TRBV6-3

CDR3 protein: CASSYSADPETQYF
CDR3 DNA: TGTGCCAGCAGTTACTCAGCGGACCCGGAGACCCAGTACTTC
clone size: many
D gene: NA
J gene: TRBJ2-5
V gene: TRBV6-6

CDR3 protein: CSVEPTGEEETQYF
CDR3 DNA: TGCAGCGTTGAACCTACAGGGGAGGAAGAGACCCAGTACTTC
clone size: few
D gene: NA
J gene: TRBJ2-5
V gene: TRBV29-1

CDR3 protein: CSVPGRAGDYEQYF
CDR3 DNA: TGCAGTGTCCCGGGACGAGCGGGGGACTACGAGCAGTACTTC
clone size: few
D gene: TRBD2
J gene: TRBJ2-7
V gene: TRBV20-1

CDR3 protein: CASSFSLPNYGYTF
CDR3 DNA: TGTGCCAGCAGCTTTTCACTACCCAACTATGGCTACACCTTC
clone size: NA
D gene: NA
J gene: TRBJ1-2
V gene: TRBV11-3

CDR3 protein: CASSLAVGGRDTQYF
CDR3 DNA: TGTGCCAGCAGCTTAGCGGTTGGGGGACGGGATACGCAGTATTTT
clone size: NA
D gene: NA
J gene: TRBJ2-3
V gene: TRBV7-2

CDR3 protein: CASSSSGDASYNEQFF
CDR3 DNA: TGTGCCAGCAGTTCTTCCGGGGACGCTTCCTACAATGAGCAGTTCTTC
clone size: few
D gene: NA
J gene: TRBJ2-1
V gene: TRBV28

CDR3 protein: CASSPPFAGVGEKLFF
CDR3 DNA: TGTGCCAGCAGTCCCCCTTTTGCGGGGGTGGGAGAAAAACTGTTTTTT
clone size: NA
D gene: NA
J gene: TRBJ1-4
V gene: TRBV28

CDR3 protein: CSVPPLASGTYNEQFF
CDR3 DNA: TGCAGTGTCCCACCGTTGGCTAGCGGGACCTACAATGAGCAGTTCTTC
clone size: few
D gene: TRBD2
J gene: TRBJ2-1
V gene: TRBV20-1

CDR3 protein: CASSLIGRASYEQYF
CDR3 DNA: TGTGCCAGCAGTTTAATCGGGAGGGCCTCCTACGAGCAGTACTTC
clone size: NA
D gene: TRBD2
J gene: TRBJ2-7
V gene: TRBV27

CDR3 protein: CARSLFDTQYF
CDR3 DNA: TGTGCCCGCAGCTTATTTGATACGCAGTATTTT
clone size: once
D gene: NA
J gene: TRBJ2-3
V gene: TRBV7-2

CDR3 protein: CSATTEGNQPQHF
CDR3 DNA: TGCAGTGCTACGACAGAAGGCAATCAGCCCCAGCATTTT
clone size: NA
D gene: NA
J gene: TRBJ1-5
V gene: TRBV20-1

CDR3 protein: CASSEGDRGVYTQYF
CDR3 DNA: TGTGCCAGCAGTGAAGGGGACAGGGGAGTGTATACGCAGTATTTT
clone size: few
D gene: TRBD1
J gene: TRBJ2-3
V gene: TRBV6-1

CDR3 protein: CASSPDQDTQYF
CDR3 DNA: TGTGCCAGCAGCCCCGACCAGGATACGCAGTATTTT
clone size: NA
D gene: NA
J gene: TRBJ2-3
V gene: TRBV7-3

CDR3 protein: CSASQVGGNEQFF
CDR3 DNA: TGCAGTGCTAGTCAAGTGGGAGGCAATGAGCAGTTCTTC
clone size: few
D gene: NA
J gene: TRBJ2-1
V gene: TRBV20-1

CDR3 protein: CASSEVGQETQYF
CDR3 DNA: TGTGCCAGCAGTGAAGTTGGCCAAGAGACCCAGTACTTC
clone size: NA
D gene: NA
J gene: TRBJ2-5
V gene: TRBV25-1

CDR3 protein: CATTNRFNEQYF
CDR3 DNA: TGTGCCACAACCAACAGGTTCAATGAGCAGTACTTC
clone size: few
D gene: NA
J gene: TRBJ2-7
V gene: TRBV28

CDR3 protein: CASSSLKDYNEQFF
CDR3 DNA: TGTGCCAGCAGCTCCCTGAAAGACTACAATGAGCAGTTCTTC
clone size: NA
D gene: NA
J gene: TRBJ2-1
V gene: TRBV7-2

CDR3 protein: CASSSTGFNQPQHF
CDR3 DNA: TGTGCCAGCAGTAGCACAGGGTTCAATCAGCCCCAGCATTTT
clone size: many
D gene: NA
J gene: TRBJ1-5
V gene: TRBV6-1

CDR3 protein: CASSVKVVEQYF
CDR3 DNA: TGTGCCAGCAGTGTGAAGGTAGTCGAGCAGTACTTC
clone size: many
D gene: NA
J gene: TRBJ2-7
V gene: TRBV6-1

CDR3 protein: CSAPYLRGAGETQYF
CDR3 DNA: TGCAGTGCTCCCTATTTACGGGGGGCCGGAGAGACCCAGTACTTC
clone size: NA
D gene: NA
J gene: TRBJ2-5
V gene: TRBV20-1

CDR3 protein: CSARVPSSGRETQYF
CDR3 DNA: TGCAGTGCTAGAGTGCCTAGTAGCGGGCGTGAGACCCAGTACTTC
clone size: NA
D gene: TRBD2
J gene: TRBJ2-5
V gene: TRBV20-1

CDR3 protein: CASSPRGLNTGELFF
CDR3 DNA: TGTGCCAGCAGTCCTAGGGGCCTGAACACCGGGGAGCTGTTTTTT
clone size: NA
D gene: NA
J gene: TRBJ2-2
V gene: TRBV12-3/TRBV12-4

CDR3 protein: CASSPGTASGEQYF
CDR3 DNA: TGTGCCAGCTCACCTGGGACAGCCAGTGGCGAGCAGTACTTC
clone size: few
D gene: TRBD1
J gene: TRBJ2-7
V gene: TRBV18

CDR3 protein: CASSRGAPDYGYTF
CDR3 DNA: TGTGCCAGCAGCCGCGGGGCGCCCGACTATGGCTACACCTTC
clone size: few
D gene: NA
J gene: TRBJ1-2
V gene: TRBV6-1

CDR3 protein: CASSHTGSNTGELFF
CDR3 DNA: TGTGCCAGCAGCCACACAGGGTCGAACACCGGGGAGCTGTTTTTT
clone size: few
D gene: NA
J gene: TRBJ2-2
V gene: TRBV12-3/TRBV12-4

CDR3 protein: CASSLGPQDTQYF
CDR3 DNA: TGCGCCAGCAGTCTCGGACCCCAGGATACGCAGTATTTT
clone size: NA
D gene: NA
J gene: TRBJ2-3
V gene: TRBV4-3

CDR3 protein: CASSLFPGISYNSPLHF
CDR3 DNA: TGCGCCAGCAGCTTGTTTCCGGGGATCTCCTATAATTCACCCCTCCACTTT
clone size: once
D gene: NA
J gene: TRBJ1-6
V gene: TRBV5-1

CDR3 protein: CASSQDADRASQSSYEQYF
CDR3 DNA: TGTGCCAGCAGCCAGGATGCGGACAGGGCTTCGCAATCGTCCTACGAGCAGTACTTC
clone size: once
D gene: TRBD1
J gene: TRBJ2-7
V gene: TRBV3-1

CDR3 protein: CTSSLWGENTEAFF
CDR3 DNA: TGTACCAGCAGTTTATGGGGAGAGAACACTGAAGCTTTCTTT
clone size: NA
D gene: NA
J gene: TRBJ1-1
V gene: TRBV28

CDR3 protein: CASSDLTDVSFNQPQHF
CDR3 DNA: TGTGCCAGCAGTGATCTGACAGACGTCAGCTTTAATCAGCCCCAGCATTTT
clone size: NA
D gene: NA
J gene: TRBJ1-5
V gene: TRBV6-1

CDR3 protein: CASSPPETRGKLFF
CDR3 DNA: TGTGCCAGCAGCCCTCCCGAGACAAGAGGAAAACTGTTTTTT
clone size: many
D gene: NA
J gene: TRBJ1-4
V gene: TRBV28

CDR3 protein: CASSQGLVEYF
CDR3 DNA: TGTGCCAGCAGTCAAGGACTAGTGGAGTATTTT
clone size: NA
D gene: TRBD2
J gene: TRBJ2-3
V gene: TRBV27

CDR3 protein: CASSLRTTDNNEQFF
CDR3 DNA: TGTGCCAGCAGCTTACGAACTACGGATAACAATGAGCAGTTCTTC
clone size: NA
D gene: NA
J gene: TRBJ2-1
V gene: TRBV7-9

CDR3 protein: CASRTGGSGYTF
CDR3 DNA: TGTGCCAGCAGGACAGGGGGAAGCGGCTACACCTTC
clone size: NA
D gene: TRBD1
J gene: TRBJ1-2
V gene: TRBV25-1

CDR3 protein: CASSLSDIRNSGNTIYF
CDR3 DNA: TGTGCCAGCAGTTTATCGGACATCCGAAACTCTGGAAACACCATATATTTT
clone size: NA
D gene: NA
J gene: TRBJ1-3
V gene: TRBV28

CDR3 protein: CASSPFGTPNTEAFF
CDR3 DNA: TGTGCCAGCTCACCATTCGGGACACCTAACACTGAAGCTTTCTTT
clone size: NA
D gene: NA
J gene: TRBJ1-1
V gene: TRBV18

CDR3 protein: CASSLRGQHNEKLFF
CDR3 DNA: TGTGCCAGCAGCTTACGCGGACAGCATAATGAAAAACTGTTTTTT
clone size: NA
D gene: NA
J gene: TRBJ1-4
V gene: TRBV7-2

CDR3 protein: CASSQGVQGLDYGYTF
CDR3 DNA: TGTGCCAGCAGCCAAGGTGTACAGGGGCTTGACTATGGCTACACCTTC
clone size: few
D gene: TRBD1
J gene: TRBJ1-2
V gene: TRBV3-1

CDR3 protein: CSARDSVSANYGYTF
CDR3 DNA: TGCAGTGCTAGAGACTCAGTCTCCGCGAACTATGGCTACACCTTC
clone size: NA
D gene: NA
J gene: TRBJ1-2
V gene: TRBV20-1

CDR3 protein: CATSRDKVGWNEQFF
CDR3 DNA: TGTGCCACCAGCAGAGATAAGGTTGGGTGGAATGAGCAGTTCTTC
clone size: NA
D gene: NA
J gene: TRBJ2-1
V gene: TRBV15

CDR3 protein: CASSEENQPQHF
CDR3 DNA: TGTGCCAGCAGTGAAGAGAATCAGCCCCAGCATTTT
clone size: few
D gene: NA
J gene: TRBJ1-5
V gene: TRBV6-1

CDR3 protein: CASSLNPGQSYERYF
CDR3 DNA: TGCGCCAGCAGCCTAAATCCGGGACAGAGCTACGAGCGGTACTTC
clone size: once
D gene: TRBD1
J gene: TRBJ2-7
V gene: TRBV4-1

CDR3 protein: CASSEGPTYEQYF
CDR3 DNA: TGTGCCAGCAGTGAAGGTCCCACCTACGAGCAGTACTTC
clone size: many
D gene: NA
J gene: TRBJ2-7
V gene: TRBV6-1

CDR3 protein: CASNRGGMNTEAFF
CDR3 DNA: TGTGCCAGCAACAGGGGGGGAATGAACACTGAAGCTTTCTTT
clone size: few
D gene: TRBD1
J gene: TRBJ1-1
V gene: TRBV6-2/TRBV6-3

CDR3 protein: CASSTRRGDTQYF
CDR3 DNA: TGTGCCAGCAGCACGAGGAGGGGGGATACGCAGTATTTT
clone size: few
D gene: NA
J gene: TRBJ2-3
V gene: TRBV7-2

CDR3 protein: CASRGAGGETQYF
CDR3 DNA: TGTGCCAGCAGGGGAGCGGGAGGTGAGACCCAGTACTTC
clone size: NA
D gene: TRBD2
J gene: TRBJ2-5
V gene: TRBV6-1

CDR3 protein: CASSWGRGSYEQYF
CDR3 DNA: TGTGCCAGCAGTTGGGGACGAGGCTCCTACGAGCAGTACTTC
clone size: NA
D gene: NA
J gene: TRBJ2-7
V gene: TRBV6-9

CDR3 protein: CSVMSSLVQETQYF
CDR3 DNA: TGCAGCGTTATGTCGTCCTTGGTACAAGAGACCCAGTACTTC
clone size: NA
D gene: NA
J gene: TRBJ2-5
V gene: TRBV29-1

CDR3 protein: CASSELGAETQYF
CDR3 DNA: TGTGCCAGCAGCGAACTAGGAGCAGAGACCCAGTACTTC
clone size: NA
D gene: NA
J gene: TRBJ2-5
V gene: TRBV14